This T cell receptor (beta chain) was sequenced for a study of T cells in Graves' hyperthyroidism and ophthalmopathy. Across the study: At the time of initial diagnosis and before any treatment, peripheral blood was collected.

V lost 3 bases and J 0 bases, leaving 11 bases between the germline ends. This CDR3 has 14 amino acids. Germline V gene sequence: CDR1 DFQATT, CDR2 SNEGSKA (reference sequence). Amplification targeted TCR beta CDR3 regions from RNA transcripts. First-round RT-PCR of the TCR CDR3 relied on the HTBI primer set. MiXCR, run by TCRdb on the multiplex PCR reads, gives a single entry per CDR3 protein. The sample holds 530,000 or so distinct CDR3 sequences; over 15% are singletons and the top ten take under 20%. This clonotype came up a few times. The rearrangement links TRBV20-1 to TRBJ2-5; D call uncertain. The material sequenced was blood. The TCR comes from a woman aged 18-29 years with Graves' ophthalmopathy. This chain's CDR3 is CSASHLAYQETQYF. CDR3 nucleotide sequence: TGCAGTGCTAGTCATCTGGCATACCAAGAGACCCAGTACTTC.